This T cell receptor beta chain is from a study of control samples from healthy donors and cancer patients. There are 18 residues in the CDR3. Trimming took 0 bases from V and 2 from J, leaving 17 bases between them. Germline V gives CDR1 MGHRA, CDR2 YSYEKL. Measured with immunoSEQ multiplex PCR; TCRdb has only the in-frame clones, and not every one. This repertoire shows roughly 160,000 clones, around 88% found once; its top ten account for under 5%. V usage is TRBV4-1 and J usage is TRBJ2-1, with a possible D match to TRBD1 (6 bases). This sequence was found in a woman in her 30s in good health. The sample comprised blood. Written as DNA, the CDR3 is TGCGCCAGCAGCCAAGATGACAGGTGGCCCCCAACCTACAATGAGCAGTTCTTC. This translates into CASSQDDRWPPTYNEQFF.